Given below is one T cell receptor (beta chain) in context. The CDR3 sequence is 16 residues long. V shed 1 base and J shed 1 base, with 14 bases lying between them. CDR1 and CDR2 from the germline V gene are MNHEY and SMNVEV (reference sequence). The data were taken from a study of a mutant IDH1 vaccine in newly diagnosed glioma. Indicated time point: baseline, week 1 (first vaccination visit). Treatment specified: pre-vaccination baseline after standard-of-care therapy. Generated by immunoSEQ multiplex PCR, the TCRdb table keeps only in-frame clones and is missing some. Here the sample spans under 80,000 clones, about 86% being singletons.

V and J are TRBV27 and TRBJ2-7, with D possibly called TRBD1 or TRBD2 (5 bases each). The input for sequencing was PBMCs, taken from a glioma patient treated with radiotherapy, temozolomide or both. The origin of this receptor is a young man with glioma. The CDR3 spells CASSLFSGTASYEQYF. For the CDR3, the DNA is TGTGCCAGCAGTTTATTTTCAGGGACGGCTTCCTACGAGCAGTACTTC.